This T cell receptor beta chain comes out of a study of T cell repertoires in cytomegalovirus infection. Per germline, CDR1 LNHDA and CDR2 SQIVND (reference sequence). This CDR3 is built from 19 residues. The J segment lost 7 bases and the V segment lost 5 bases, leaving 15 bases of the junction unmatched. MiXCR, applied by TCRdb to the reads, yields one record per CDR3 protein. This sample yields 55,000 to 70,000 distinct CDR3 sequences, of which 22% are seen a single time; roughly 79% belongs to the top ten. With respect to this clonotype: Its specificity is not known.

This rearrangement joins TRBV19 to TRBJ2-1; 15 bases agree with TRBD2. This receptor was taken from a human donor in good health (CMV status not recorded). Some clones in this sample may be carry-over from other donors' samples. Sequenced material: PBMCs, sequenced either directly or after in vitro stimulation (not recorded which). The CDR3 coding sequence is TGTGCCAGTAGTCCCACAGGTCTCGGACTAGCGGGGGGGAGAAATGAGCAGTTCTTC. Translating it yields CASSPTGLGLAGGRNEQFF.